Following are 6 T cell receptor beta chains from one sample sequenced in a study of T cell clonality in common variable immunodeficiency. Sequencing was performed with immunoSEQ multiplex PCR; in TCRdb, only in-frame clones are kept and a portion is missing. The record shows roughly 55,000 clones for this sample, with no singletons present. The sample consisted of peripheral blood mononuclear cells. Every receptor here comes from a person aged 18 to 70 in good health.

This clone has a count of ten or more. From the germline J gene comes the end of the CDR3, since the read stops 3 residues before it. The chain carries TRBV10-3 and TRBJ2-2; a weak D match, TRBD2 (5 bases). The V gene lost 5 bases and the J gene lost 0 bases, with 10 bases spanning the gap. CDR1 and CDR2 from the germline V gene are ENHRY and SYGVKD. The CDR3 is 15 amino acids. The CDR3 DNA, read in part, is TGTGCCATCAGTAAGAGCGGCGCGAACACCGGGGAG. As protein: CAISKSGANTGE. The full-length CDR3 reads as CAISKSGANTGELFF.

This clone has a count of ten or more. The sequenced CDR3 bases are TGTGCCAGCAGGCGCGGTACCGGGGAG. Translation: CASRRGTGE. The full CDR3 protein reads CASRRGTGELFF. The V call is TRBV7-2, the J call TRBJ2-2; D uncertain. The read finishes 3 residues shy of the CDR3 end, and the germline J gene is used to complete it. The CDR3 is 12 residues long. CDR1 and CDR2 from the germline V gene are SGHTA and FQGNSA. V was cut by 6 bases and J by 5 bases, with 7 bases left in between.

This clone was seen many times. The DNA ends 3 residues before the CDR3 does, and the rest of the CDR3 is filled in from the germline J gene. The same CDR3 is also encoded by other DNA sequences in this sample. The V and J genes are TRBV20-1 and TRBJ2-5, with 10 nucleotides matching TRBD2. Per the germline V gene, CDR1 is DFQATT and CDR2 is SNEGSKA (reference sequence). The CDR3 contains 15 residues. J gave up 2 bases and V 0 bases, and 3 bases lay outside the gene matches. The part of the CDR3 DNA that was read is TGCAGTGCTAGAGACCGGACTAGCGGTCAAGAGACC. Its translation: CSARDRTSGQET. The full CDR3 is CSARDRTSGQETQYF.

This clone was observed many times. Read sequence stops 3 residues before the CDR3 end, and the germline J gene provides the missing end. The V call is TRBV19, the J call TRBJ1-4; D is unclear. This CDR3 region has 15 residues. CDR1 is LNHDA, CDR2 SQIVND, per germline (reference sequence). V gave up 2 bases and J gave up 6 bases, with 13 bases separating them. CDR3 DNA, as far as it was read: TGTGCCAGTAGTATATTACCGGGGTTGGATGAAAAA. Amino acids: CASSILPGLDEK. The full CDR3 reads CASSILPGLDEKLFF.

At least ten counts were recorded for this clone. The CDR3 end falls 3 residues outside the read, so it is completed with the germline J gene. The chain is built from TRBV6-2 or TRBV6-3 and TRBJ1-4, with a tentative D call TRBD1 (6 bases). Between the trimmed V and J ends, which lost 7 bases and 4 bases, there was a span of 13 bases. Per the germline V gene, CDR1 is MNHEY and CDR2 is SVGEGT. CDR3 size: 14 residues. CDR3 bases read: TGTGCCAGCAACCAGGACAGCTTTAATGAAAAA. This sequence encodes CASNQDSFNEK. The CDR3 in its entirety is CASNQDSFNEKLFF.

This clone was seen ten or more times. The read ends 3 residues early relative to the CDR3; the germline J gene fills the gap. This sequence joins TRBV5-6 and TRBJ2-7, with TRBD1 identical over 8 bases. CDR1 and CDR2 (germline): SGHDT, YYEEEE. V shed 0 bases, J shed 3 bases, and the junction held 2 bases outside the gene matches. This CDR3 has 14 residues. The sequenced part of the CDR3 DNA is TGTGCCAGCAGCTTGGGGGGACAGGTCTACGAG. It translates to CASSLGGQVYE. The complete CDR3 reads CASSLGGQVYEQYF. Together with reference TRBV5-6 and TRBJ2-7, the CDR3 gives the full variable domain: DAGVTQSPTHLIKTRGQQVTLRCSPKSGHDTVSWYQQALGQGPQFIFQYYEEEERQRGNFPDRFSGHQFPNYSSELNVNALLLGDSALYLCASSLGGQVYEQYFGPGTRLTVT.